The source of this T cell receptor beta chain is a study of OX40 agonist ivuxolimab in advanced cancers. Across the study: The dose-escalation cohort was around 83% male, with a mean age of around 60 years, ranging about 23 to 90. Study-wide points: CD4+ and CD8+ blood T cells expanded clonally by week 6 at 0.1 to 3.0 mg/kg. Among the lowest peripheral clonal expansion occurred in 0.1-3.0 mg/kg partial responders.

TCRdb's table, derived via immunoSEQ multiplex PCR, lists solely in-frame clones and lacks some. Of about 27,000 clones listed, 81% are singletons. The count of this clone is one. Its antigen is currently unknown. The V gene lost 5 bases and the J gene lost 4 bases, with 14 bases spanning the gap. Germline V gives CDR1 LNHDA, CDR2 SQIVND (reference sequence). This CDR3 spans 14 amino acids. People who had autoimmune disease history or systemic immunosuppression were excluded. The V and J genes are TRBV19 and TRBJ2-5, with a tentative D call TRBD1 (6 bases). This receptor was obtained from an adult with an advanced solid tumor such as melanoma, head and neck, liver or kidney cancer. This specimen consisted of CD4+ or CD8+ T cells sorted from blood, obtained in a trial of the OX40 agonist ivuxolimab. The CDR3 loop reads CASSVDPRGETQYF. CDR3 nucleotide sequence: TGTGCCAGTAGTGTCGACCCCAGGGGAGAGACCCAGTACTTC.